The clone carrying this T cell receptor (beta chain) has a count of ten or more. Antigen specificity is unknown. The entry originates in a study of T cell repertoires in cytomegalovirus infection. Study overall: Indications came from public TCR beta signatures; they pointed to CMV infection and to a matching HLA type. Points from the study as a whole: Ex vivo, HLA-C-restricted CMV-specific TCR beta clonotypes prevailed over the rest of the response. The cumulative frequency of public TCR beta families distinguished individuals who carried CMV together with the relevant HLA.

The germline V gene has CDR1 LNHDA and CDR2 SQIVND (reference sequence). Losses at the gene ends were 4 bases for V and 0 bases for J; bases not matched to a gene: 13. This CDR3 has 19 residues. A single record per CDR3 protein comes from TCRdb applying MiXCR to the reads. The sample comprises about 180,000 distinct CDR3 sequences, about 15% of which are singletons, and over 20% rests with the top ten. The V call is TRBV19, the J call TRBJ2-2; 8 positions match TRBD1. This sequence originates from a human donor in good health (CMV status not recorded). Some clones in this sample may be carry-over from other donors' samples. Sequences were obtained from PBMCs. The CDR3 here is CASSTSGTGGLTNTGELFF. CDR3 DNA: TGTGCCAGTAGTACCTCCGGGACAGGCGGTCTTACGAACACCGGGGAGCTGTTTTTT.